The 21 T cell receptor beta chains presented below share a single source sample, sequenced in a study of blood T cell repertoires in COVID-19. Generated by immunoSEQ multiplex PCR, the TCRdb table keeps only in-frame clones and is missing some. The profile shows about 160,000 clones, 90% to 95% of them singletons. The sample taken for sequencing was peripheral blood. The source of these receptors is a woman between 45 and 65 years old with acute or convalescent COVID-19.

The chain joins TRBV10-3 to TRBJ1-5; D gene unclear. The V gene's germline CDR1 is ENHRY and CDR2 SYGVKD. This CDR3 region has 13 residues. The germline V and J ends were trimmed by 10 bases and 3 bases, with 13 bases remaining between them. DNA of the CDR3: TGTGCCACCGGGCGGGCCGACAATCAGCCCCAGCATTTT. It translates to CATGRADNQPQHF.

The CDR3: CASSFRETQYF. The CDR3 nucleotides are TGTGCCAGCAGCTTTCGGGAGACCCAGTACTTC. This rearrangement joins TRBV7-2 to TRBJ2-5; the D is unclear. With 3 bases removed from V and 5 bases from J, the gap between germline ends came to 4 bases. Germline CDR1 SGHTA, CDR2 FQGNSA. The CDR3 length is 11 residues.

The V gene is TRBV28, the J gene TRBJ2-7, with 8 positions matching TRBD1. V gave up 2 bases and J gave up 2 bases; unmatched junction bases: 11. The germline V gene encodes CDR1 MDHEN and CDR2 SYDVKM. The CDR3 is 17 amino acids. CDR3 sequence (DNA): TGTGCCAGCAGTTTACAGGGGGCGCGAAGAAGAACCTACGAGCAGTACTTC. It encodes CASSLQGARRRTYEQYF.

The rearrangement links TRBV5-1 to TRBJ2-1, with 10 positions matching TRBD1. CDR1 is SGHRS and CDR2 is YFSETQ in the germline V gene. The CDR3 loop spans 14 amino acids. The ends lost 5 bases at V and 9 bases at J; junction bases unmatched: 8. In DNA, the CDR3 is TGCGCCAGCAGTTCGACAGGGGGCTCGATTGAGCAGTTCTTC. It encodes CASSSTGGSIEQFF.

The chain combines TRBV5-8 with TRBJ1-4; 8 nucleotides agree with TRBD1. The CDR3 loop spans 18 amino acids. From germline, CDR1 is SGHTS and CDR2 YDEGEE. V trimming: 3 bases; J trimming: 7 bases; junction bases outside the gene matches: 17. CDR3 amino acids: CASSSDVVGTGWGEKLFF. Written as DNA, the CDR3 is TGTGCCAGCAGCTCCGATGTCGTGGGGACAGGCTGGGGTGAAAAACTGTTTTTT.

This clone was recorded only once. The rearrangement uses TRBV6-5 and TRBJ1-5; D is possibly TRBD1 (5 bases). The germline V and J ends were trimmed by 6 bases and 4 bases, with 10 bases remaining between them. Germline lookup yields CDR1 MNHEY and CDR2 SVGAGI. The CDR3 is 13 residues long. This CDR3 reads CASRDTQNQPQHF. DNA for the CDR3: TGTGCCAGCAGGGACACCCAGAATCAGCCCCAGCATTTT.

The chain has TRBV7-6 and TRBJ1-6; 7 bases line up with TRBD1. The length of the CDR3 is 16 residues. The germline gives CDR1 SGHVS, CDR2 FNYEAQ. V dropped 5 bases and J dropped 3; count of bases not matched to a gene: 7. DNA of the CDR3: TGTGCCAGCAGCCCTAGACAGGGCTTCTATAATTCACCCCTCCACTTT. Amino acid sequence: CASSPRQGFYNSPLHF. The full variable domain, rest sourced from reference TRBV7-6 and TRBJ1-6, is GAGVSQSPRYKVTKRGQDVALRCDPISGHVSLYWYRQALGQGPEFLTYFNYEAQQDKSGLPNDRFSAERPEGSISTLTIQRTEQRDSAMYRCASSPRQGFYNSPLHFGNGTRLTVT.

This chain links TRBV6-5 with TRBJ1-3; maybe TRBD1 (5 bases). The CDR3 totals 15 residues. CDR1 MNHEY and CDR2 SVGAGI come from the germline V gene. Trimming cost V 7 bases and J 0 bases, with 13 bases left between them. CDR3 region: CASNPGDYSGNTIYF. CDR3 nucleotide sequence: TGTGCCAGCAACCCGGGGGATTACTCTGGAAACACCATATATTTT.

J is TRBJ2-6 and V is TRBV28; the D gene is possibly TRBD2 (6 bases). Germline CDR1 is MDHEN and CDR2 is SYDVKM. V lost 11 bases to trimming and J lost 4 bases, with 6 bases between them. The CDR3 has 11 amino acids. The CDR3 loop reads CAAGGANVLTF. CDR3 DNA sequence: TGTGCCGCGGGAGGGGCCAACGTCCTGACTTTC. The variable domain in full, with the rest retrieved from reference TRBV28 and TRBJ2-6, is DVKVTQSSRYLVKRTGEKVFLECVQDMDHENMFWYRQDPGLGLRLIYFSYDVKMKEKGDIPEGYSVSREKKERFSLILESASTNQTSMYLCAAGGANVLTFGAGSRLTVL.

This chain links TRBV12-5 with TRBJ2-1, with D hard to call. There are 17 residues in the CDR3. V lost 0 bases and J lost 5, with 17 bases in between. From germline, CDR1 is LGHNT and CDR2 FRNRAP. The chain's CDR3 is CASGLVPGSRGNNEQFF. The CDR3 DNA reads TGTGCTAGTGGTTTGGTACCTGGGTCTAGAGGAAACAATGAGCAGTTCTTC.

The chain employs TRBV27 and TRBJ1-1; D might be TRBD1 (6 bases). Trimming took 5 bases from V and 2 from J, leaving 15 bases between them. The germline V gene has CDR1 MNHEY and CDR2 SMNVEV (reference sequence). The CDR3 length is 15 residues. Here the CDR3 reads CASSIATGGNTEAFF. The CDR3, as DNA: TGTGCCAGCAGTATTGCGACAGGCGGAAACACTGAAGCTTTCTTT.

This chain's CDR3 is CASSFEFGTGGAEAFF. CDR3 sequence (DNA): TGCGCCAGCAGCTTTGAATTCGGGACAGGGGGCGCGGAAGCTTTCTTT. The genes are TRBV5-1 and TRBJ1-1; 12 bases match TRBD1. The V segment lost 2 bases and the J segment 8 bases; nucleotides outside the gene matches: 10. Germline CDR1 SGHRS, CDR2 YFSETQ. The CDR3 is 16 amino acids.

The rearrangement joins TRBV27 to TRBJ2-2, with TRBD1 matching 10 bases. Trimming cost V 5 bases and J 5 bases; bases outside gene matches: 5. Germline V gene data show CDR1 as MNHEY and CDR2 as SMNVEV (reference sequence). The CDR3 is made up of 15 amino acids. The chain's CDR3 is CASSPGTGETGELFF. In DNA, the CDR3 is TGTGCCAGCAGTCCGGGGACAGGGGAGACCGGGGAGCTGTTTTTT.

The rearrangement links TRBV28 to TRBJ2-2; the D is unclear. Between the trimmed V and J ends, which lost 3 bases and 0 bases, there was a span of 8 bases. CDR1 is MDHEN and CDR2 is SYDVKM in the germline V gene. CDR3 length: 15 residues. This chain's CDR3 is CASSFGQANTGELFF. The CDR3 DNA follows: TGTGCCAGCAGTTTTGGCCAGGCGAACACCGGGGAGCTGTTTTTT.

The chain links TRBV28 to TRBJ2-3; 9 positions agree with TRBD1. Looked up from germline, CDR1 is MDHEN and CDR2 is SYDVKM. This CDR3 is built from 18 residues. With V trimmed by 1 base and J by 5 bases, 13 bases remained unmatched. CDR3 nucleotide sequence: TGTGCCAGCAGTTTATCCTGGACAGGGGACCGCTATATAGATACGCAGTATTTT. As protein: CASSLSWTGDRYIDTQYF. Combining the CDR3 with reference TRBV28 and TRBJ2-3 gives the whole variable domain DVKVTQSSRYLVKRTGEKVFLECVQDMDHENMFWYRQDPGLGLRLIYFSYDVKMKEKGDIPEGYSVSREKKERFSLILESASTNQTSMYLCASSLSWTGDRYIDTQYFGPGTRLTVL.

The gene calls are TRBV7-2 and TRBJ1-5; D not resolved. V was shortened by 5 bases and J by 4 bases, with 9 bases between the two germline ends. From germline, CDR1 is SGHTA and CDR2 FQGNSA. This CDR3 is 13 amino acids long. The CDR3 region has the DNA TGTGCCAGCAGCCGGAGGTATAATCAGCCCCAGCATTTT. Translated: CASSRRYNQPQHF.

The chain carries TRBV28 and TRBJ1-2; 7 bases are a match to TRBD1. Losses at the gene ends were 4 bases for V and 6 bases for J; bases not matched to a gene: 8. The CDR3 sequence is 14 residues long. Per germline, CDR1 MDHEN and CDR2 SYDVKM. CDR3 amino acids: CASSSEGGADGYTF. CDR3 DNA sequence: TGTGCCAGCAGTTCCGAAGGGGGCGCCGATGGCTACACCTTC.

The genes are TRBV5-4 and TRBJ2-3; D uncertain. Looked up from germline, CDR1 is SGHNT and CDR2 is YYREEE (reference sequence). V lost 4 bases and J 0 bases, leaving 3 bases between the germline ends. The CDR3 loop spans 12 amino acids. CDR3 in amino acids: CASSLSTDTQYF. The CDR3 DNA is TGTGCCAGCAGCCTGAGCACAGATACGCAGTATTTT.

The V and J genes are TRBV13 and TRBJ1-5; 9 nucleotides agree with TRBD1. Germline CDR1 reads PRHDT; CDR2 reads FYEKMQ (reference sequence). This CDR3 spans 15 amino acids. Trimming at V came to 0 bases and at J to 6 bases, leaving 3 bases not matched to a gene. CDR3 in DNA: TGTGCCAGCAGCTTAGGACAGGGGGCGACTCAGCCCCAGCATTTT. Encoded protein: CASSLGQGATQPQHF.

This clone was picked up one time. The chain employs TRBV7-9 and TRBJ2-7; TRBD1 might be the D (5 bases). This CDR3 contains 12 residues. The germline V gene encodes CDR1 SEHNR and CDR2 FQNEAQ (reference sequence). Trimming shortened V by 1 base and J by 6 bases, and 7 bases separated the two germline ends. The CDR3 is CASSLGRAEQYF. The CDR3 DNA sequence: TGTGCCAGCAGCTTAGGCAGGGCCGAGCAGTACTTC.

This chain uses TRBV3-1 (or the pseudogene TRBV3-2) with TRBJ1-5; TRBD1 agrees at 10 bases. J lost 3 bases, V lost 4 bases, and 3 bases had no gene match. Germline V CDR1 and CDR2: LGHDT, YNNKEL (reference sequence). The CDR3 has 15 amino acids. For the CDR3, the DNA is TGTGCCAGCAGCCGGACAGGGGGAAACAATCAGCCCCAGCATTTT. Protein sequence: CASSRTGGNNQPQHF.